These 23 T cell receptor beta chains share one sample of origin, sequenced in a study of preoperative IRX-2 immunotherapy in early breast cancer. Profiled with immunoSEQ multiplex PCR; TCRdb holds only in-frame clones, not every one. Of 7,000 to 9,000 clones listed, around 84% are singletons. Treatment meaning: preoperative locoregional IRX-2 cytokine immunotherapy. Sequences were derived from tumor tissue, sampled after IRX-2 immunotherapy. The receptors were sampled from a human donor with breast cancer.

This clone was detected once. This rearrangement joins TRBV11-3 to TRBJ2-3; D gene uncertain. CDR3 length: 16 residues. V was trimmed by 2 bases and J by 6 bases, leaving 18 bases between them. Germline V lookup: CDR1 SGHNT, CDR2 YENEEA. In DNA, the CDR3 is TGTGCCAGCAGCTTAAGGGCGGCCATACCCCCCGATACGCAGTATTTT. Translation gives CASSLRAAIPPDTQYF.

The chain uses TRBV19 and TRBJ1-2; the D is unclear. This CDR3 has 15 residues. Trimming removed 7 bases at V and 2 bases at J, with 17 bases between. CDR1 LNHDA and CDR2 SQIVND come from the germline V gene (reference sequence). The chain's CDR3 is CASIENSGSNYGYTF. CDR3 coding DNA: TGTGCCAGTATTGAAAACAGTGGCTCGAACTATGGCTACACCTTC.

Here the CDR3 DNA reads TGCGCCAGCAGCTCCCTAGGGGTGGGCTCAGGGGAGACCCAGTACTTC. Translating gives CASSSLGVGSGETQYF. The chain has TRBV5-1 and TRBJ2-5, with D possibly being TRBD1 (5 bases). Germline-derived CDR1 and CDR2 are SGHRS and YFSETQ. The CDR3 length is 16 residues. Between the trimmed V and J ends, which lost 3 bases and 5 bases, there was a span of 20 bases.

The chain couples TRBV5-1 to TRBJ2-2; possibly TRBD2 for D (7 bases). CDR1 SGHRS and CDR2 YFSETQ come from the germline V gene. Between the trimmed V and J ends, which lost 4 bases and 5 bases, there was a span of 18 bases. This CDR3 is built from 16 residues. The chain's CDR3 is CASSPAAGAGTGELFF. CDR3 sequence (DNA): TGCGCCAGCAGCCCAGCGGCGGGGGCCGGGACCGGGGAGCTGTTTTTT. The variable domain in full, completed from reference TRBV5-1 and TRBJ2-2, reads KAGVTQTPRYLIKTRGQQVTLSCSPISGHRSVSWYQQTPGQGLQFLFEYFSETQRNKGNFPGRFSGRQFSNSRSEMNVSTLELGDSALYLCASSPAAGAGTGELFFGEGSRLTVL.

The chain is built from TRBV18 and TRBJ2-3, with TRBD2 matching over 7 bases. The CDR3 extends over 17 amino acids. The trim removed 1 base at V and 6 bases at J, leaving 13 bases unmatched. The germline gives CDR1 KGHSH, CDR2 LQKENI. CDR3 protein: CASSPLSGTTLGDTQYF. Written as DNA, the CDR3 is TGTGCCAGCTCACCACTCTCTGGGACTACCCTGGGGGATACGCAGTATTTT.

The chain employs TRBV19 and TRBJ1-5; TRBD1 is a possible D gene (5 bases). The CDR3 loop spans 16 amino acids. In germline, CDR1 is LNHDA, CDR2 SQIVND (reference sequence). V shed 9 bases and J shed 6 bases, with 24 bases lying between them. In nucleotides, the CDR3 is TGTGCCAGCACCGACCGGCCCAGGGTCAAGAGTCAGCCCCAGCATTTT. Protein sequence: CASTDRPRVKSQPQHF.

This clone was counted once. V usage is TRBV5-1 and J usage is TRBJ2-3; TRBD1 agrees at 10 bases. V shed 0 bases, J shed 4 bases, and the junction held 8 bases outside the gene matches. The CDR3 length is 17 residues. The germline V gene has CDR1 SGHRS and CDR2 YFSETQ. The CDR3 DNA is TGCGCCAGCAGCTTGGGACAGGGGGCTGGTTTTCCAGATACGCAGTATTTT. Protein: CASSLGQGAGFPDTQYF. Filled out from reference TRBV5-1 and TRBJ2-3, the complete variable domain reads KAGVTQTPRYLIKTRGQQVTLSCSPISGHRSVSWYQQTPGQGLQFLFEYFSETQRNKGNFPGRFSGRQFSNSRSEMNVSTLELGDSALYLCASSLGQGAGFPDTQYFGPGTRLTVL.

This chain uses TRBV19 with TRBJ1-5; no definite D call. Germline V gene lookup returns CDR1 LNHDA and CDR2 SQIVND (reference sequence). V lost 2 bases to trimming and J lost 0 bases, with 2 bases between them. This CDR3 is 13 amino acids long. Here the CDR3 DNA reads TGTGCCAGTAGTATAACTAGCAATCAGCCCCAGCATTTT. Encoded protein: CASSITSNQPQHF.

This clone has more than one count but fewer than ten. The chain combines TRBV6-8 with TRBJ1-3; the D gene is possibly TRBD1 (6 bases). Per the germline V gene, CDR1 is MNHGY and CDR2 is SAAAGT. The CDR3 has 18 residues. Deletions cut 8 bases from V and 1 base from J, with 24 bases between. CDR3 nucleotide sequence: TGTGCCAGCGCCTGGGGGCGAACAACATTAAATTCTGGAAACACCATATATTTT. It yields the protein CASAWGRTTLNSGNTIYF.

The chain uses TRBV5-1 and TRBJ2-7; 12 bases line up with TRBD1. The CDR3 totals 18 residues. Unmatched junction bases numbered 7, after V lost 0 bases and J lost 0 bases. Germline V gives CDR1 SGHRS, CDR2 YFSETQ. The CDR3 protein is CASSLVGQGAARSYEQYF. In nucleotides, the CDR3 is TGCGCCAGCAGCTTGGTGGGACAGGGGGCGGCCCGCTCCTACGAGCAGTACTTC.

The CDR3 loop reads CASSVRQGAGNTIYF. CDR3 bases: TGTGCCAGCAGTGTTCGACAGGGGGCTGGAAACACCATATATTTT. The chain couples TRBV6-8 to TRBJ1-3; TRBD1 aligns across 9 bases. This CDR3 contains 15 residues. Germline CDR1 MNHGY, CDR2 SAAAGT. V lost 5 bases to trimming and J lost 2 bases; unmatched junction nucleotides: 4.

This chain joins TRBV30 and TRBJ1-4; tentative D call: TRBD1 (5 bases). This CDR3 region has 13 residues. Trimming stripped 1 base from V and 4 bases from J, with 7 bases between. Germline V gene lookup returns CDR1 GTSNPN and CDR2 SVGIG (reference sequence). Here the CDR3 DNA reads TGTGCCTGGAGTGGTCAGGGTAATGAAAAACTGTTTTTT. It translates to CAWSGQGNEKLFF.

The rearrangement joins TRBV15 to TRBJ2-7, with 8 bases fitting TRBD1. Germline CDR1 reads LNHNV; CDR2 reads YYDKDF (reference sequence). V trimming: 2 bases; J trimming: 0 bases; junction bases outside the gene matches: 6. The CDR3 is 16 residues long. The DNA for the CDR3 is TGTGCCACCAGCAGAAAAAAAACAGGGGGCTCCTACGAGCAGTACTTC. It codes for CATSRKKTGGSYEQYF.

V is TRBV9 and J is TRBJ2-7; D may be TRBD1 (6 bases). CDR1 and CDR2 from the germline V gene are SGDLS and YYNGEE. V was pared by 5 bases and J by 0 bases, with 12 bases between. The CDR3 covers 14 residues. CDR3 sequence: CASSEDRSSYEQYF. CDR3 coding DNA: TGTGCCAGCAGTGAAGACAGGAGCTCCTACGAGCAGTACTTC.

In its sample, this clone was seen a few times. CDR3 sequence: CASSPFRGRGDLYEQYF. The DNA of the CDR3 is TGTGCCAGCAGCCCCTTTAGGGGGCGGGGAGATCTCTACGAGCAGTACTTC. This chain connects TRBV14 to TRBJ2-7; the D gene is possibly TRBD1 (7 bases). In germline, CDR1 is SGHDN, CDR2 FVKESK. V lost 4 bases and J lost 3, with 22 bases in between. The CDR3 extends over 17 amino acids.

The chain links TRBV6-1 to TRBJ1-1, with D possibly TRBD1 on 5 matching bases. V lost 1 base and J 6 bases, leaving 18 bases between the germline ends. Germline values: CDR1 MNHNS, CDR2 SASEGT. This CDR3 is built from 16 residues. The CDR3 coding sequence is TGTGCCAGCAGTGAAGACCACCTGGGGCAGGCATCTGAAGCTTTCTTT. Its protein product is CASSEDHLGQASEAFF.

The chain combines TRBV22-1 with TRBJ2-7. TRBV22-1 is a known pseudogene. The CDR3 is made up of 14 amino acids. CDR3 DNA sequence: TGTGCCAGCAGTCCAATAGTAAGCTCCTACGAGCAGTACTTC. Translation gives CASSPIVSSYEQYF.

This clone was picked up a small number of times. The chain combines TRBV6-8 with TRBJ2-3; 10 bases fit TRBD2. The CDR3 extends over 17 amino acids. The germline CDR1 and CDR2 sequences are MNHGY and SAAAGT. Losses at the gene ends were 2 bases for V and 7 bases for J; bases not matched to a gene: 12. DNA of the CDR3: TGTGCCAGCAGTTACACCCTAGCGGGGGCGCATGGGAATACGCAGTATTTT. Translation: CASSYTLAGAHGNTQYF.

The J gene is TRBJ2-5, the V gene TRBV18; D remains unclear. In germline, CDR1 is KGHSH, CDR2 LQKENI. V was shortened by 5 bases and J by 0 bases, with 4 bases between the two germline ends. There are 12 residues in the CDR3. CDR3 sequence: CASSSYQETQYF. The CDR3 coding sequence is TGTGCCAGCTCATCGTACCAAGAGACCCAGTACTTC.

V and J are TRBV7-8 and TRBJ1-5; D perhaps matches TRBD1 (5 bases). Germline V lookup: CDR1 SGHVS, CDR2 FQNEAQ. CDR3 length: 14 residues. V was trimmed by 5 bases and J by 6 bases, leaving 14 bases between them. The chain's CDR3 is CASSRGGAGQPQHF. The DNA of the CDR3 is TGTGCCAGCAGCCGGGGAGGGGCCGGTCAGCCCCAGCATTTT.

The chain recombines TRBV28 with TRBJ1-2; D not certain. Germline V CDR1 and CDR2: MDHEN, SYDVKM. V lost 5 bases and J 1 base, leaving 17 bases between the germline ends. The CDR3 totals 16 residues. This chain's CDR3 is CASSLMFSAVNYGYTF. The CDR3 DNA reads TGTGCCAGCAGTCTCATGTTCTCGGCCGTTAACTATGGCTACACCTTC.

By share, this clone counts as medium-sized. The gene calls are TRBV19 and TRBJ1-5; D ambiguous. Germline V gene data show CDR1 as LNHDA and CDR2 as SQIVND (reference sequence). There are 14 residues in the CDR3. Trimming removed 6 bases from V and 0 bases from J, with 9 bases in between. The DNA for the CDR3 is TGTGCCAGTAGCCCAGGTTATAGCAATCAGCCCCAGCATTTT. This encodes CASSPGYSNQPQHF.

The chain combines TRBV7-8 with TRBJ2-5; D is uncertain. The V and J ends lost 5 bases and 7 bases respectively, with 17 bases between them. Germline CDR1 SGHVS, CDR2 FQNEAQ. The CDR3 covers 14 residues. CDR3 nucleotides: TGTGCCAGCAGCCCACAAACCTCTTCGGGGACCCAGTACTTC. Its protein is CASSPQTSSGTQYF.